This entry features one T cell receptor (beta chain) sequence. Trimming took off 3 bases at V and 10 bases at J, with 16 bases between the two ends. CDR1 is MNHEY and CDR2 is SMNVEV in the germline V gene (reference sequence). The CDR3 loop spans 15 amino acids. The sample belongs to a study of T cells in Graves' hyperthyroidism and ophthalmopathy. Amplification targeted TCR beta CDR3 regions from RNA transcripts. HTBI primers were the set used in a first-round RT-PCR of the TCR CDR3. MiXCR, run by TCRdb on the multiplex PCR reads, gives a single entry per CDR3 protein. The data contain about 400,000 distinct CDR3 sequences, about 14% of them seen just once; the ten biggest clones take up 25% to 30%. Criteria for exclusion of patients were uncontrolled infection, other autoimmune disease, pregnancy or lactation. Each diagnosis drew on symptoms, thyroxine, TRAb, thyroid ultrasound and orbital computed tomography findings. PBMCs were obtained from under 13 ml fresh peripheral blood.

The source material was blood. The receptor's source is a man aged 45-60 years with Graves' ophthalmopathy. The gene calls are TRBV27 and TRBJ1-6; a possible D gene is TRBD1 (5 bases). The CDR3 nucleotides are TGTGCCAGCAGTTTTTTTCCGGGCGGGGGGTCACCCCTCCACTTT. As protein: CASSFFPGGGSPLHF.